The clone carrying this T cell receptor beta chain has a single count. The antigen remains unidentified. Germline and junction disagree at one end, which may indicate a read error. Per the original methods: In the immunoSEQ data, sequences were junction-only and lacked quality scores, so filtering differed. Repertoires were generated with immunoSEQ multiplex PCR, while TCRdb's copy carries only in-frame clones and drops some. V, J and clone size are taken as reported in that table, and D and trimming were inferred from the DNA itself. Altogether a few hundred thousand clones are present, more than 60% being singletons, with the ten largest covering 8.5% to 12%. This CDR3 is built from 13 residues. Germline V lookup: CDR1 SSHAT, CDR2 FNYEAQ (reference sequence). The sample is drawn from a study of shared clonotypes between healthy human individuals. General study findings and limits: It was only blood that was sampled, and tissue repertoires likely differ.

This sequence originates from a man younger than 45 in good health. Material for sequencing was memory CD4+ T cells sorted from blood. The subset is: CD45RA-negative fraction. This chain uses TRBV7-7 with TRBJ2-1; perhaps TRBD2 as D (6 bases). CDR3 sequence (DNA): TGTGCTAGCAGCCCGGGACTGAATAATGAGCAGTTCTTC. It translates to CASSPGLNNEQFF.